This paragraph covers one T cell receptor beta chain sequence. Its antigen remains unidentified. Treatment noted: roughly 11-day PBMC culture with coronavirus spike peptide pools or control peptides (ViraFEST assay). The data derive from a study of vaccination and CD4 T cells after COVID-19. Overall study: The makeup of the convalescents was six males and four females, two of them Hispanic. In culture, cells were exposed to overlapping spike peptides from SARS-CoV-2, HCoV-NL63, HCoV-OC43 and HCoV-229E.

An Oncomine TCR Beta short-read assay was used to sequence the DNA from cultured CD4+ T cells. TCRdb re-analysed the PCR reads in MiXCR, keeping a single row per CDR3 protein. The sample lists some 19,000 distinct CDR3 sequences, roughly 54% occurring once. V lost 8 bases and J 9 bases, leaving 23 bases between the germline ends. This CDR3 has 15 amino acids. Germline V gives CDR1 MDHEN, CDR2 SYDVKM. Study-level points and caveats: When vaccine-specific clones from convalescent patients were examined, 304 of 307 were spike mono-reactive. In convalescent patients, a median 86.3% of reactive clones appeared only post-vaccination.

The clonotype originates from a human donor who had recovered from COVID-19. The source material was CD4+ T cells from blood, cultured in vitro. The chain links TRBV28 to TRBJ1-5; D is perhaps TRBD1 (5 bases). In nucleotides, the CDR3 is TGTGCCAGCTCCCCGGAGGGGAGCCTGACCGCGCCCCAGCATTTT. Amino acid sequence: CASSPEGSLTAPQHF.